What follows are 18 T cell receptor beta chains derived from one specimen sequenced in a study of shared clonotypes between healthy human individuals. Data came from immunoSEQ multiplex PCR; TCRdb stores just in-frame clones and leaves some out. Altogether 600,000 to 800,000 clones are present, approximately 77% being singletons, with the ten largest covering more than 1.5%. The sample was memory CD4+ T cells sorted from blood. Sample subset: CD45RA-negative fraction. These receptor sequences come from a woman aged 25-40 years in good health.

This clone has only one observation. The CDR3 reads CASSIGQGASGYTF. The CDR3 region has the DNA TGTGCCAGTAGTATAGGCCAGGGGGCCTCTGGCTACACCTTC. The V gene is TRBV19, the J gene TRBJ1-2, with 8 nucleotides matching TRBD1. Germline V gene data show CDR1 as LNHDA and CDR2 as SQIVND (reference sequence). This CDR3 has 14 amino acids. J was trimmed by 7 bases and V by 1 base; bases with no gene match: 5. Full variable domain (remainder filled in from reference TRBV19 and TRBJ1-2): DGGITQSPKYLFRKEGQNVTLSCEQNLNHDAMYWYRQDPGQGLRLIYYSQIVNDFQKGDIAEGYSVSREKKESFPLTVTSAQKNPTAFYLCASSIGQGASGYTFGSGTRLTVV.

V gene TRBV11-2 combines with J gene TRBJ2-3, with TRBD2 matching over 7 bases. Trimming took 5 bases from V and 6 from J; bases not matched to a gene: 14. Germline CDR1 SGHAT, CDR2 FQNNGV. This CDR3 comprises 16 residues. CDR3: CASSLASGAPGDTQYF. CDR3 DNA sequence: TGTGCCAGCAGCCTCGCTAGCGGAGCCCCGGGCGATACGCAGTATTTT.

This clone has a single count. The V and J genes are TRBV28 and TRBJ2-4, with a tentative D call TRBD1 (5 bases). This CDR3 is built from 17 residues. V was trimmed by 2 bases and J by 3 bases, leaving 17 bases between them. Germline lookup yields CDR1 MDHEN and CDR2 SYDVKM. CDR3 DNA sequence: TGTGCCAGCAGTTTAATGTCTGCCAGGGCAGACAAAAACATTCAGTACTTC. Protein product: CASSLMSARADKNIQYF.

Details on this clone: One end of the junction does not line up with germline, which may come from a read error. The chain joins TRBV7-9 to TRBJ2-5; 7 positions agree with TRBD1. This CDR3 contains 14 residues. Germline V CDR1 and CDR2: SEHNR, FQNEAQ (reference sequence). Here the CDR3 DNA reads TGTGCCAGCAACTTAGGGGGCAACCAAGAGACCCAGTACTTC. It is translated as CASNLGGNQETQYF.

The chain combines TRBV27 with TRBJ2-5; TRBD1 matches 9 bases. The V gene's germline CDR1 is MNHEY and CDR2 SMNVEV (reference sequence). The V and J ends lost 6 bases and 5 bases, in that order; junction bases with no gene match: 13. The CDR3 is 16 amino acids. The CDR3 nucleotides are TGTGCCAGCAGCGCACCTGGGACAGGGTCCCGGGAGACCCAGTACTTC. It is translated as CASSAPGTGSRETQYF.

Note on this clone: The same CDR3 is also encoded by other DNA sequences in this sample. The gene calls are TRBV11-2 and TRBJ2-5, with TRBD2 as a possible D gene (6 bases). Looked up from germline, CDR1 is SGHAT and CDR2 is FQNNGV. The V and J ends lost 1 base and 5 bases respectively, with 11 bases between them. This CDR3 spans 14 amino acids. CDR3: CASSLAVGGETQYF. The CDR3 nucleotides are TGTGCCAGCAGCTTAGCAGTTGGAGGGGAGACCCAGTACTTC.

The J gene is TRBJ2-5, the V gene TRBV6-5; maybe TRBD2 (6 bases). The length of the CDR3 is 14 residues. Per the germline V gene, CDR1 is MNHEY and CDR2 is SVGAGI. Trimming took 2 bases from V and 1 from J, leaving 8 bases between them. CDR3 bases: TGTGCCAGCAGTTACGACGGGAGCCAAGAGACCCAGTACTTC. The encoded protein is CASSYDGSQETQYF.

The V and J genes are TRBV28 and TRBJ2-1, with D possibly called TRBD1 or TRBD2 (5 bases each). The germline gives CDR1 MDHEN, CDR2 SYDVKM. This CDR3 region has 14 residues. V was shortened by 10 bases and J by 6 bases, with 19 bases between the two germline ends. The CDR3 DNA reads as TGTGCCACCGGGCTGGGGGATTTTCTCAATGAGCAGTTCTTC. Protein sequence: CATGLGDFLNEQFF. Supplemented by reference TRBV28 and TRBJ2-1, the full variable domain reads DVKVTQSSRYLVKRTGEKVFLECVQDMDHENMFWYRQDPGLGLRLIYFSYDVKMKEKGDIPEGYSVSREKKERFSLILESASTNQTSMYLCATGLGDFLNEQFFGPGTRLTVL.

This clone has more than one count but fewer than ten. This chain connects TRBV15 to TRBJ2-7; possible D gene TRBD1, 5 bases. With 2 bases removed from V and 1 base from J, the gap between germline ends came to 6 bases. Germline V lookup: CDR1 LNHNV, CDR2 YYDKDF (reference sequence). The CDR3 loop spans 13 amino acids. CDR3 in amino acids: CATSRQGSYEQYF. The CDR3 DNA sequence: TGTGCCACCAGCAGACAGGGATCCTACGAGCAGTACTTC.

V is TRBV7-2 and J is TRBJ1-5; D gene uncertain. Germline CDR1 SGHTA, CDR2 FQGNSA. The CDR3 extends over 13 amino acids. The V gene lost 3 bases and the J gene lost 7 bases, with 10 bases spanning the gap. In DNA form, the CDR3 reads TGTGCCAGCAGCTTCGATATGGGGCAGCCCCAGCATTTT. This encodes CASSFDMGQPQHF.

In the case of this clone: Germline and junction disagree at one end, which may indicate a read error. J is TRBJ2-5 and V is TRBV7-6; 12 bases are a match to TRBD2. The germline V gene has CDR1 SGHVS and CDR2 FNYEAQ. This CDR3 spans 16 amino acids. The CDR3, as DNA: TGTGCCAGCAGCCTAGCGGGAGGGCCGGGGTTGGAGACCCAGTACTTC. Protein: CASSLAGGPGLETQYF.

On this clone: Other DNA variants within this sample encode the same CDR3. V usage is TRBV20-1 and J usage is TRBJ2-4; tentatively, D is TRBD1 (7 bases). The CDR3 sequence is 11 residues long. Germline V gene sequence: CDR1 DFQATT, CDR2 SNEGSKA (reference sequence). Trimming took 6 bases from V and 7 from J, leaving 10 bases between them. Here the CDR3 reads CSARDSNIQYF. The CDR3 nucleotides are TGCAGTGCGCGGGACAGTAACATTCAGTACTTC.

CDR3 in amino acids: CASSTSSGSRETQYF. DNA of the CDR3: TGCGCCAGCAGCACCTCTAGCGGGAGTCGAGAGACCCAGTACTTC. V is TRBV5-1 and J is TRBJ2-5; 10 bases line up with TRBD2. The CDR3 spans 15 residues. From germline, CDR1 is SGHRS and CDR2 YFSETQ. V gave up 4 bases and J gave up 4 bases; unmatched junction bases: 7.

The table lists this clone with a count of one. J is TRBJ1-1 and V is TRBV7-3, with TRBD1 matching over 8 bases. Germline V CDR1 and CDR2: SGHTA, FQGTGA. The CDR3 has 14 residues. Losses at the gene ends were 5 bases for V and 5 bases for J; bases not matched to a gene: 7. CDR3 bases: TGTGCCAGCAGCCCAGGGGGCAGGTGGACTGAAGCTTTCTTT. Translated: CASSPGGRWTEAFF. Together with reference TRBV7-3 and TRBJ1-1, the CDR3 gives the full variable domain: GAGVSQTPSNKVTEKGKYVELRCDPISGHTALYWYRQSLGQGPEFLIYFQGTGAADDSGLPNDRFFAVRPEGSVSTLKIQRTERGDSAVYLCASSPGGRWTEAFFGQGTRLTVV.

The V and J genes are TRBV19 and TRBJ2-3; 11 bases agree with TRBD2. The CDR3 runs 17 residues. V gave up 3 bases and J gave up 4 bases; unmatched junction bases: 9. The V gene's germline CDR1 is LNHDA and CDR2 SQIVND (reference sequence). The CDR3 loop is CASSMQFSGRGADTQYF. In DNA form, the CDR3 reads TGTGCCAGTAGTATGCAGTTTAGCGGGAGGGGGGCAGATACGCAGTATTTT.

The gene calls are TRBV5-4 and TRBJ1-2; D unresolved. The CDR3 is made up of 13 amino acids. Deletions cut 4 bases from V and 7 bases from J, with 14 bases between. Germline loops: CDR1 SGHNT, CDR2 YYREEE (reference sequence). CDR3 coding DNA: TGTGCCAGCAGCCCTGGACGGGTCTCTGGCTACACCTTC. Its protein product is CASSPGRVSGYTF. The whole variable domain, remainder taken from reference TRBV5-4 and TRBJ1-2, is ETGVTQSPTHLIKTRGQQVTLRCSSQSGHNTVSWYQQALGQGPQFIFQYYREEENGRGNFPPRFSGLQFPNYSSELNVNALELDDSALYLCASSPGRVSGYTFGSGTRLTVV.

This clone was recorded a few times. V and J are TRBV19 and TRBJ2-3; 7 bases fit TRBD1. From germline, CDR1 is LNHDA and CDR2 SQIVND (reference sequence). V shed 2 bases and J 5 bases; nucleotides not matched to a gene: 7. CDR3 size: 15 residues. The CDR3 DNA follows: TGTGCCAGTAGTATAAGACAGGGAAGTCAAGATACGCAGTATTTT. This gives the protein CASSIRQGSQDTQYF.

The chain couples TRBV5-4 to TRBJ1-1; no definite D call. The CDR3 has 14 amino acids. Germline CDR1 SGHNT, CDR2 YYREEE (reference sequence). Deletions cut 2 bases from V and 2 bases from J, with 10 bases between. The CDR3: CASSFVAHNTEAFF. The CDR3 DNA is TGTGCCAGCAGCTTTGTGGCACACAACACTGAAGCTTTCTTT.